This T cell receptor beta chain came from a study of blood T cell repertoires in COVID-19. About the research overall: Some COVID-19 samples were acute and others convalescent; all came from the United States, Italy and Spain. From T cells, B-cell-depleted T cells, or PBMCs came the material, which was cDNA or gDNA.

Germline-derived CDR1 and CDR2 are SGDLS and YYNGEE. The length of the CDR3 is 16 residues. Trimming cost V 3 bases and J 4 bases, with 19 bases left between them. This clone was seen just once. In the source study's methods: Amplified reference gene primers provided the basis for estimating nucleated cell counts. Profiled with immunoSEQ multiplex PCR; TCRdb holds only in-frame clones, not every one. V, J and clone size reflect that table, while D and trimming were determined from the DNA. The table records some 250,000 clones, around 90% of them present only once. The chain has TRBV9 and TRBJ1-1; unclear D gene. The sample consisted of peripheral blood. This TCR derives from a woman younger than 45 with acute or convalescent COVID-19. The CDR3, as DNA: TGTGCCAGCAGCGGCAGCGGAGGCGGACGGTTCACTGAAGCTTTCTTT. Protein sequence: CASSGSGGGRFTEAFF.